This record covers a single T cell receptor beta chain. Its antigen is not identified. This sample was included in a study of T cells in localized non-small cell lung cancer. General study results and limits: Uninvolved nearby lung showed the greatest T cell clonality, exceeding that found in tumor. As only one tumor region underwent sequencing, heterogeneity remains possible. A denser population of T cells in blood accompanied longer overall survival.

Produced via immunoSEQ multiplex PCR; TCRdb's table is partial and in-frame only. The data contain nearly 15,000 clones, about 85% of them singletons. The sample here was peripheral blood, taken before any cancer treatment. This receptor was taken from a woman between 35 and 75 years old with stage I lung adenocarcinoma.

The CDR3 sequence is CASSLRLPSTDTQYF. The CDR3 DNA is TGTGCCAGCAGTTTACGCCTGCCCAGCACAGATACGCAGTATTTT. The chain employs TRBV27 and TRBJ2-3; D unresolved. The CDR3 has 15 amino acids. With 2 bases removed from V and 0 bases from J, the gap between germline ends came to 9 bases. Germline V gene lookup returns CDR1 MNHEY and CDR2 SMNVEV (reference sequence).